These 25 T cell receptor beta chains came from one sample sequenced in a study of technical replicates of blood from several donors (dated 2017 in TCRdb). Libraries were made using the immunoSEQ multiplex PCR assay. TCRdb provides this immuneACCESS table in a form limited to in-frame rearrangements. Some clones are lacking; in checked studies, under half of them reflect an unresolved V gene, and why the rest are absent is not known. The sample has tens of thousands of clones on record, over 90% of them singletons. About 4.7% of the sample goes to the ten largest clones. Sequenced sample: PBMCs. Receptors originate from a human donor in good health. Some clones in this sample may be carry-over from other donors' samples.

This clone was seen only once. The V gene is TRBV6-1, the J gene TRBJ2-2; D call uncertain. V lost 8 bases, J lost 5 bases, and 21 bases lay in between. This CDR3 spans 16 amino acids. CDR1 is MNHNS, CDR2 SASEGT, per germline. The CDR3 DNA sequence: TGTGCCAGCTATGAAGTCACACCCTCGAGGACCGGGGAGCTGTTTTTT. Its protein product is CASYEVTPSRTGELFF.

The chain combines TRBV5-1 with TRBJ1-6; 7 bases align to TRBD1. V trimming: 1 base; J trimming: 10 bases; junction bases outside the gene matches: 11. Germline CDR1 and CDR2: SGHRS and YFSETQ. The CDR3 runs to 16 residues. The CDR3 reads CASSLMTGTGGSPLHF. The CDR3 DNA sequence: TGCGCCAGCAGCTTGATGACAGGGACTGGAGGGTCACCCCTCCACTTT. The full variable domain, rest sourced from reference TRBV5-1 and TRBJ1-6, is KAGVTQTPRYLIKTRGQQVTLSCSPISGHRSVSWYQQTPGQGLQFLFEYFSETQRNKGNFPGRFSGRQFSNSRSEMNVSTLELGDSALYLCASSLMTGTGGSPLHFGNGTRLTVT.

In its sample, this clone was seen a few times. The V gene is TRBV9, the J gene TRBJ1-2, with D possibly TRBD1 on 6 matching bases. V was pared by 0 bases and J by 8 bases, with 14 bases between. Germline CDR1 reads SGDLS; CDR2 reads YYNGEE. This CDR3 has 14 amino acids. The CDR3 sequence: CASSVGRAGVGYTF. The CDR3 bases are TGTGCCAGCAGCGTAGGCAGGGCAGGGGTGGGCTACACCTTC.

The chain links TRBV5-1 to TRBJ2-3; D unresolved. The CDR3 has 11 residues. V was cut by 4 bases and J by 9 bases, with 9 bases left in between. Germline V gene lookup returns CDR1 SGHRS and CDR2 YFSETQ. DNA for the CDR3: TGCGCCAGCAGCGACACGTTAACGCAGTATTTT. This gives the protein CASSDTLTQYF.

The DNA of the CDR3 is TGTGCCAGCTCACTTTGGGCTTCCTCCTACGAGCAGTACTTC. Its protein product is CASSLWASSYEQYF. This chain joins TRBV18 and TRBJ2-7; D not certain. Trimming left V 4 bases short and J 0 bases short, with 10 bases between. CDR3 length: 14 residues. CDR1 is KGHSH, CDR2 LQKENI, per germline. Full variable domain (missing parts from reference TRBV18 and TRBJ2-7): NAGVMQNPRHLVRRRGQEARLRCSPMKGHSHVYWYRQLPEEGLKFMVYLQKENIIDESGMPKERFSAEFPKEGPSILRIQQVVRGDSAAYFCASSLWASSYEQYFGPGTRLTVT.

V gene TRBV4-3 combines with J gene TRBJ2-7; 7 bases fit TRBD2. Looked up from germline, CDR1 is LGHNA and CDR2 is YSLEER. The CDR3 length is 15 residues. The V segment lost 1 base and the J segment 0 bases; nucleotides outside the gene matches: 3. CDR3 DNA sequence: TGCGCCAGCAGCCAAGCGAGGACTAGCTCCTACGAGCAGTACTTC. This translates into CASSQARTSSYEQYF.

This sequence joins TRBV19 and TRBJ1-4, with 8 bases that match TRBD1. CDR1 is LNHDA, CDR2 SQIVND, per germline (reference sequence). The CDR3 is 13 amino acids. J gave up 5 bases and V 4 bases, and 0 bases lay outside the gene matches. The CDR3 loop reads CASSRTGNEKLFF. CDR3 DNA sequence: TGTGCCAGTAGTAGGACAGGGAATGAAAAACTGTTTTTT.

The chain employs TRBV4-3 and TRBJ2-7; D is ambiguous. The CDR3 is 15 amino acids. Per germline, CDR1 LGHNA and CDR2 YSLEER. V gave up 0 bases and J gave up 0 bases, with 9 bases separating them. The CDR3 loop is CASSQEDSNSYEQYF. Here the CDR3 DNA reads TGCGCCAGCAGCCAAGAAGACTCGAACTCCTACGAGCAGTACTTC.

The CDR3 protein is CASSLQGAQSYGYTF. The CDR3 DNA sequence: TGTGCCAGCAGCTTACAGGGGGCGCAGAGCTATGGCTACACCTTC. This rearrangement joins TRBV5-4 to TRBJ1-2; TRBD1 aligns across 9 bases. Germline V gene sequence: CDR1 SGHNT, CDR2 YYREEE (reference sequence). The CDR3 contains 15 residues. V trimming: 2 bases; J trimming: 4 bases; junction bases outside the gene matches: 6.

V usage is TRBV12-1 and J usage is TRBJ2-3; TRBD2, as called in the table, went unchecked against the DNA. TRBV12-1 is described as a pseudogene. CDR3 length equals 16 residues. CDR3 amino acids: CASSWPRRGLTDTQYF. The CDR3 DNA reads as TGTGCCAGCAGCTGGCCGCGGCGCGGCCTCACAGATACGCAGTATTTT.

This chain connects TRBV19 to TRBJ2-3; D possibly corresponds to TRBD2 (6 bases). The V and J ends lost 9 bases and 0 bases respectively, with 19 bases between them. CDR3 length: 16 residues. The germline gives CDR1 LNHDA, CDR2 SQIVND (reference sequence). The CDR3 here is CASTPRGAGSTDTQYF. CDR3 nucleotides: TGTGCCAGCACGCCCCGGGGAGCGGGTAGCACAGATACGCAGTATTTT.

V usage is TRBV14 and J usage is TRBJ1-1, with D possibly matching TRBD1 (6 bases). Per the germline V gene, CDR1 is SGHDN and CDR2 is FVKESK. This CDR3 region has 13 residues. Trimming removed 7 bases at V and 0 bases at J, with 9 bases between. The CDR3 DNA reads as TGTGCCAGCAACGGACAGTTGAACACTGAAGCTTTCTTT. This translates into CASNGQLNTEAFF.

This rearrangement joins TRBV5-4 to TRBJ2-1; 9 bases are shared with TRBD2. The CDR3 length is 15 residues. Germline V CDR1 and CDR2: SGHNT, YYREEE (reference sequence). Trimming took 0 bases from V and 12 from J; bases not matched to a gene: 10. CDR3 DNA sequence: TGTGCCAGCAGCTTGGTCTCTAGCGGGGCCTTAGGGCAGTTCTTC. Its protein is CASSLVSSGALGQFF.

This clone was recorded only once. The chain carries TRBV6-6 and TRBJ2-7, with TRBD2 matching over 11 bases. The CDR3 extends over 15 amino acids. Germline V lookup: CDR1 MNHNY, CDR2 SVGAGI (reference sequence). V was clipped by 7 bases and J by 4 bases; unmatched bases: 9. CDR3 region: CASNLAGGLLYEQYF. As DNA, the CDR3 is TGTGCCAGCAATTTAGCGGGAGGGCTTTTATACGAGCAGTACTTC.

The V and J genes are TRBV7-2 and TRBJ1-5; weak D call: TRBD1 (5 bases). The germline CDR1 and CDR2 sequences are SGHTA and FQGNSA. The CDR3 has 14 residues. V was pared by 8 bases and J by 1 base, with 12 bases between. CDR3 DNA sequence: TGTGCCAGCGGGGACTGGGGGAGCAATCAGCCCCAGCATTTT. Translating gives CASGDWGSNQPQHF.

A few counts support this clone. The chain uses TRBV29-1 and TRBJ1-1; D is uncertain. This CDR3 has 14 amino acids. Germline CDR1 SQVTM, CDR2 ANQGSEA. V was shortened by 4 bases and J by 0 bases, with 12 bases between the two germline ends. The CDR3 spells CSVAPQRVNTEAFF. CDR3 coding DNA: TGCAGCGTTGCACCCCAACGGGTGAACACTGAAGCTTTCTTT.

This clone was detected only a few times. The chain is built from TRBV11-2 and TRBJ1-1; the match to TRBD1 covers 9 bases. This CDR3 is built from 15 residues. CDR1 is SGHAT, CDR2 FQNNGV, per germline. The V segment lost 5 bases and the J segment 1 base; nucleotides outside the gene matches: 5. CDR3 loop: CASSGQGRWNTEAFF. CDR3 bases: TGTGCCAGCAGCGGACAGGGGCGATGGAACACTGAAGCTTTCTTT.

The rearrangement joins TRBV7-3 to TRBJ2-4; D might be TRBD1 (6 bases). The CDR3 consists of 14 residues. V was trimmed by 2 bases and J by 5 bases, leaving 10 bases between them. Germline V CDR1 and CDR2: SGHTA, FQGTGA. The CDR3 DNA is TGTGCCAGCAGCTTACGTAGGACAGAAAACATTCAGTACTTC. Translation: CASSLRRTENIQYF. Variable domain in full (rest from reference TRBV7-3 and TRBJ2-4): GAGVSQTPSNKVTEKGKYVELRCDPISGHTALYWYRQSLGQGPEFLIYFQGTGAADDSGLPNDRFFAVRPEGSVSTLKIQRTERGDSAVYLCASSLRRTENIQYFGAGTRLSVL.

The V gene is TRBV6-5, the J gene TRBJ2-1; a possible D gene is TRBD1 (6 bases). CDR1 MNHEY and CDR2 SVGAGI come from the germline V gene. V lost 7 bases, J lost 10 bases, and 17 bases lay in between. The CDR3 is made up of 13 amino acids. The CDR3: CASKVTGYEEQFF. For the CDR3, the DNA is TGTGCCAGCAAAGTAACAGGGTATGAGGAGCAGTTCTTC.

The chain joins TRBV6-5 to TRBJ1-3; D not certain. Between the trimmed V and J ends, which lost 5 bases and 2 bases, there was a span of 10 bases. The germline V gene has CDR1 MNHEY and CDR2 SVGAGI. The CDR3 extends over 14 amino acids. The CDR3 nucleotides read TGTGCCAGCAGTGCAGGATTCGCTGGAAACACCATATATTTT. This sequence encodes CASSAGFAGNTIYF.

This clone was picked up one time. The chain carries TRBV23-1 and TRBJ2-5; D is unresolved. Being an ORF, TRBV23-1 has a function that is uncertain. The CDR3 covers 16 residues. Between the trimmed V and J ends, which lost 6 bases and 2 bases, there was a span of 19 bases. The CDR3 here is CASRRKLVSPQETQYF. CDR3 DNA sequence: TGCGCCAGCAGGAGAAAGCTCGTGAGCCCACAAGAGACCCAGTACTTC.

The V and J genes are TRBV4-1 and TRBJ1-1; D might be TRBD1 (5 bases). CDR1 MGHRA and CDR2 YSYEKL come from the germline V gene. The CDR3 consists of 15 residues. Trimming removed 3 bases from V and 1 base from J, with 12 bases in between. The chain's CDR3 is CASSHMGRGNTEAFF. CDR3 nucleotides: TGCGCCAGCAGCCATATGGGAAGGGGGAACACTGAAGCTTTCTTT.

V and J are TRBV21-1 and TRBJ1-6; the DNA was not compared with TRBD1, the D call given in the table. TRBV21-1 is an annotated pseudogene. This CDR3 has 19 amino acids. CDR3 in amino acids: CASSKGQGGIFSYNSPLHF. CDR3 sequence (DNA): TGTGCCAGCAGCAAAGGGCAGGGTGGCATATTCTCCTATAATTCACCCCTCCACTTT.

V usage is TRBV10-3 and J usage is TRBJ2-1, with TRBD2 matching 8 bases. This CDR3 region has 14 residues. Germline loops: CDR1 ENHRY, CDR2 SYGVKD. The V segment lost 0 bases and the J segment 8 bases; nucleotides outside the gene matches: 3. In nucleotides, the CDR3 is TGTGCCATCAGTGAGTCCCGGACTAGCCATGAGCAGTTCTTC. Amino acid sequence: CAISESRTSHEQFF.

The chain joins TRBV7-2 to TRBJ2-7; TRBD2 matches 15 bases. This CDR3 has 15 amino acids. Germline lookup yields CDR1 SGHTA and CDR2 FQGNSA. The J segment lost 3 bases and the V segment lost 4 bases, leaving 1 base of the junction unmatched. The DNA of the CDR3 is TGTGCCAGCAGCTGGGGACTAGCGGGAGGCTACGAGCAGTACTTC. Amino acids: CASSWGLAGGYEQYF.